This T cell receptor beta chain was recorded in a study of OX40 agonist ivuxolimab in advanced cancers. Study background: The patients got ivuxolimab, which is an agonistic anti-OX40 (CD134) antibody. Study-level results: There were, on average, more expanded clones in CD8+ T cells than in CD4+.

Sequencing was performed with immunoSEQ multiplex PCR; in TCRdb, only in-frame clones are kept and a portion is missing. The sample lists 50,000 to 75,000 clones; 86% were seen once. Trimming at V came to 6 bases and at J to 7 bases, leaving 3 bases not matched to a gene. This CDR3 contains 11 residues. Germline loops: CDR1 MNHNY, CDR2 SVGAGI (reference sequence). Comments on this clone: The antigen is not known.

This TCR derives from an adult with an advanced solid tumor such as melanoma, head and neck, liver or kidney cancer. This rearrangement joins TRBV6-6 to TRBJ2-7; the match to TRBD2 covers 7 bases. The sequenced sample was CD4+ or CD8+ T cells sorted from blood, obtained in a trial of the OX40 agonist ivuxolimab. CDR3 sequence (DNA): TGTGCCAGCAGGGCGGGGGTAGAGCAGTACTTC. The encoded protein is CASRAGVEQYF.